The rows below give T cell receptor beta chains drawn from one sample of a study of T cells in localized non-small cell lung cancer. TCRdb's table, derived via immunoSEQ multiplex PCR, lists solely in-frame clones and lacks some. The table lists 45,000 to 70,000 clones, 86% of them singletons. Sequencing was performed on peripheral blood, taken before any cancer treatment. Receptors were obtained from a woman aged 35-70 years with stage I lung adenocarcinoma. CDR3s include the opening cysteine and the closing phenylalanine or tryptophan. Fields, in order: CDR3 protein, CDR3 DNA, D gene, V gene, J gene, clone size. The D gene is left open where the match is weak. Rows give clone size only sometimes, using once, few, many, or a class for an expanded clone.

CATSRDSGPTDTQYF	TGTGCCACCAGCAGAGATTCCGGGCCCACAGATACGCAGTATTTT	.	TRBV15	TRBJ2-3	.
CASSYRDRGYGYTF	TGTGCCAGCAGTTACCGCGACAGGGGCTATGGCTACACCTTC	TRBD1	TRBV6-5	TRBJ1-2	.
CASSLGGGVNEKLFF	TGTGCCAGCAGCTTAGGTGGGGGCGTGAATGAAAAACTGTTTTTT	.	TRBV7-2	TRBJ1-4	.
CASSLRTGGNQPQHF	TGCGCCAGCAGCTTAAGGACAGGAGGGAATCAGCCCCAGCATTTT	TRBD1	TRBV5-1	TRBJ1-5	.
CASSLGRGQGWADTQYF	TGTGCCAGCAGCTTAGGTCGTGGACAGGGTTGGGCAGATACGCAGTATTTT	TRBD1	TRBV11-1	TRBJ2-3	once
CASSLRGANYQPQHF	TGTGCCAGCAGCCTACGTGGGGCAAACTATCAGCCCCAGCATTTT	.	TRBV5-6	TRBJ1-5	.
CASSPGAGYTF	TGTGCCAGCTCACCGGGGGCTGGCTACACCTTC	.	TRBV18	TRBJ1-2	.
CASSVDGLQANYGYTF	TGTGCCAGTAGTGTAGACGGATTACAAGCTAACTATGGCTACACCTTC	.	TRBV19	TRBJ1-2	.
CASSLGGGETQYF	TGTGCCAGCAGCTTAGGGGGAGGGGAGACCCAGTACTTC	TRBD2	TRBV7-3	TRBJ2-5	.
CASSLISGNSPLHF	TGTGCCAGCAGCCTAATCTCAGGGAATTCACCCCTCCACTTT	.	TRBV11-1	TRBJ1-6	.
CASRTAGGYEQYF	TGTGCCAGCAGGACAGCCGGGGGCTACGAGCAGTACTTC	.	TRBV6-5	TRBJ2-7	.
CSVETGGDGYTF	TGCAGCGTTGAAACAGGGGGCGATGGCTACACCTTC	TRBD1	TRBV29-1	TRBJ1-2	.
CASRRNRGMNTGELFF	TGTGCCAGCAGGAGGAACAGGGGGATGAACACCGGGGAGCTGTTTTTT	TRBD1	TRBV25-1	TRBJ2-2	few
CASSLGQGRRGQETQYF	TGTGCCAGCAGCTTGGGCCAGGGTCGTCGGGGGCAAGAGACCCAGTACTTC	.	TRBV5-8	TRBJ2-5	.